Listed below are T cell receptor beta chains from one sample, sequenced in a study of T cell clusters in autoimmune cytopenias. TCRdb reprocessed the multiplex PCR reads and keeps a single row for each CDR3 protein, giving no DNA. Here the sample table reports roughly 5,100 distinct CDR3 sequences. These data were also reused for a study on T cell repertoires in aging, cancer and after chemotherapy.

The sequenced sample consisted of peripheral blood. These receptors originate from a human donor in good health. Each CDR3 is given with its conserved first and last residue. Rows may omit the clone size; those that give it use once, few, many or a size class.

v_call	clone_size	j_call	cdr3_aa
TRBV6-5	medium-sized	TRBJ2-2	CASSYLGYAANTGELFF
TRBV29-1	large	TRBJ2-7	CSVERRTGEEEYEQYF
TRBV7-6	medium-sized	TRBJ2-5	CASSAGQQETQYF
TRBV6-6	.	TRBJ1-3	CASSYSVRAGNTIYF
TRBV7-2	.	TRBJ2-3	CASSSLTGEGTDTQYF
TRBV6-2/TRBV6-3	.	TRBJ1-6	CASSYSGTDNSPFHF
TRBV12-3/TRBV12-4	.	TRBJ1-1	CASSAKNTEAFF
TRBV6-1	.	TRBJ1-6	CASKRAENSPLHF
TRBV5-4	.	TRBJ2-1	CASSPPTGTSGGELRKFF
TRBV6-2/TRBV6-3	medium-sized	TRBJ2-5	CASSRLTQQETQYF
TRBV6-2/TRBV6-3	.	TRBJ2-5	CAILSQETQYF
TRBV19	.	TRBJ1-1	CASRDRGMNTEAFF
TRBV6-5	medium-sized	TRBJ1-2	CASRQGYGYTF
TRBV19	medium-sized	TRBJ1-2	CASTPRGSNYGYTF
TRBV19	medium-sized	TRBJ1-6	CASSGQFPNSPLHF
TRBV27	.	TRBJ2-3	CASSLRLAGFLADTQYF
TRBV4-3	.	TRBJ2-7	CASSQDVGYEQYF
TRBV6-1	medium-sized	TRBJ2-7	CASSEEEGGGAGEQYF
TRBV6-2/TRBV6-3	.	TRBJ2-2	CASSDKRGSNTGELFF
TRBV19	medium-sized	TRBJ2-1	CASSIDRAGTYNEQFF
TRBV24-1	.	TRBJ1-1	CATSEAGTENTEAFF
TRBV19	hyperexpanded	TRBJ1-2	CASDLGTGGYGYTF
TRBV12-5	.	TRBJ2-1	CASGSRPLYNEQFF
TRBV30	.	TRBJ1-3	CAWSASSYGNTIYF
TRBV19	medium-sized	TRBJ2-2	CASTLTGTAGELFF
TRBV6-6	medium-sized	TRBJ1-3	CASSLTGLSSGNTIYF
TRBV29-1	large	TRBJ1-2	CSYSDRGNYGYTF
TRBV24-1	.	TRBJ2-5	CATSDFSGTQYF
TRBV12-3/TRBV12-4	.	TRBJ2-1	CASRSTGLDEQFF
TRBV12-3/TRBV12-4	medium-sized	TRBJ2-5	CASSSMGGETQYF
TRBV19	medium-sized	TRBJ2-3	CASSNRPADTQYF
TRBV27	.	TRBJ1-1	CASSLFTGTEAFF
TRBV12-3/TRBV12-4	.	TRBJ1-2	CASSRTVWGQIFSNYGYTF
TRBV12-3/TRBV12-4	.	TRBJ2-1	CASSFFLAGGNEQFF
TRBV10-3	.	TRBJ1-2	CAIRLTENYGYTF
TRBV6-5	.	TRBJ2-5	CASSYDGTKGTQYF
TRBV7-2	.	TRBJ2-1	CASSAGQGSYNEQFF
TRBV4-3	.	TRBJ1-3	CASSQERGAGGNTIYF
TRBV12-3/TRBV12-4	.	TRBJ1-1	CASSSALENTEAFF
TRBV6-2/TRBV6-3	.	TRBJ1-1	CASSYTATEAFF
TRBV7-9	.	TRBJ1-4	CASRRTEATNEKLFF
TRBV6-1	.	TRBJ1-1	CASRPTDRSNTEAFF
TRBV29-1	large	TRBJ1-4	CSVEVHNEKLFF
TRBV12-3/TRBV12-4	.	TRBJ1-1	CASSYSGGGGRVAPNTEAFF
TRBV6-6	.	TRBJ1-4	CASSYTVGELFF
TRBV7-2	.	TRBJ1-2	CASSLVWDRGYTF
TRBV6-2/TRBV6-3	medium-sized	TRBJ2-3	CASSYTRARVSTDTQYF
TRBV6-1	.	TRBJ1-1	CASQTGIQAFF
TRBV6-2/TRBV6-3	.	TRBJ2-1	CASNSGLGYNEQFF
TRBV30	medium-sized	TRBJ2-7	CAWRGTGAHPYEQYF
TRBV6-2/TRBV6-3	medium-sized	TRBJ2-3	CASSFTDSGRQYF
TRBV11-1	medium-sized	TRBJ2-5	CASSPGLAGGFPTQYF
TRBV13	medium-sized	TRBJ2-5	CASSLGTVLPEETQYF
TRBV7-6	medium-sized	TRBJ2-5	CASSRGRQETQYF